What follows are 11 T cell receptor beta chains derived from one specimen sequenced in a study of T cell responses to AZD1222 COVID-19 vaccine. Clones were sequenced by immunoSEQ multiplex PCR, and TCRdb holds only the in-frame ones, with some missing. Of under 150,000 clones listed, approximately 86% are singletons. This specimen consisted of peripheral blood, obtained on day 0 of AZD1222 vaccination. The receptors originated from an adult in good health.

The CDR3 here is CASSQSFPRAWATRVGTGNGYTF. DNA for the CDR3: TGCGCCAGCAGTCAATCCTTCCCTCGGGCTTGGGCGACCCGCGTGGGGACAGGGAATGGCTACACCTTC. The V and J genes are TRBV23-1 and TRBJ1-2; 9 bases are a match to TRBD1. Being an ORF, TRBV23-1 has a function that is uncertain. The trim removed 0 bases at V and 6 bases at J, leaving 29 bases unmatched. The CDR3 has 23 residues.

V usage is TRBV18 and J usage is TRBJ2-3; D is possibly TRBD1 or TRBD2 (5 bases each). Germline V CDR1 and CDR2: KGHSH, LQKENI. This CDR3 is built from 15 residues. The V and J ends lost 1 base and 0 bases respectively, with 8 bases between them. The CDR3 is CASSPRGESTDTQYF. CDR3 DNA: TGTGCCAGCTCACCACGAGGGGAAAGCACAGATACGCAGTATTTT.

The rearrangement joins TRBV7-3 to TRBJ2-3, with 7 bases that match TRBD1. Germline V lookup: CDR1 SGHTA, CDR2 FQGTGA. This CDR3 has 14 amino acids. Germline trimming cut 2 bases from V and 11 bases from J; bases unmatched to any gene: 10. The CDR3 DNA sequence: TGTGCCAGCAGCTTAGGGGCAGGGGGAAAAGGGCAGTATTTT. Its translation is CASSLGAGGKGQYF. Full variable domain (missing parts from reference TRBV7-3 and TRBJ2-3): GAGVSQTPSNKVTEKGKYVELRCDPISGHTALYWYRQSLGQGPEFLIYFQGTGAADDSGLPNDRFFAVRPEGSVSTLKIQRTERGDSAVYLCASSLGAGGKGQYFGPGTRLTVL.

The chain uses TRBV25-1 and TRBJ1-6; D possibly corresponds to TRBD1 (5 bases). The CDR3 is made up of 17 amino acids. CDR1 is MGHDK and CDR2 is SYGVNS in the germline V gene. V was cut by 4 bases and J by 7 bases, with 20 bases left in between. The CDR3 sequence is CASSVVSGGGANSPLHF. CDR3 in DNA: TGTGCCAGCAGTGTTGTCTCTGGAGGTGGGGCCAATTCACCCCTCCACTTT. The full variable domain, in which reference TRBV25-1 and TRBJ1-6 provide the parts outside the CDR3, is EADIYQTPRYLVIGTGKKITLECSQTMGHDKMYWYQQDPGMELHLIHYSYGVNSTEKGDLSSESTVSRIRTEHFPLTLESARPSHTSQYLCASSVVSGGGANSPLHFGNGTRLTVT.

The CDR3 nucleotides read TGCAGCGTCATCCGGGAATGGTCCACTGAAGCTTTCTTT. It codes for CSVIREWSTEAFF. The chain employs TRBV29-1 and TRBJ1-1; D unclear. Germline V gene lookup returns CDR1 SQVTM and CDR2 ANQGSEA. V was shortened by 6 bases and J by 4 bases, with 15 bases between the two germline ends. The CDR3 contains 13 residues.

V gene TRBV7-3 combines with J gene TRBJ1-2, with 7 bases aligning to TRBD1. The CDR3 covers 14 residues. Germline CDR1 and CDR2: SGHTA and FQGTGA. V shed 5 bases, J shed 6 bases, and the junction held 9 bases outside the gene matches. In DNA form, the CDR3 reads TGTGCCAGCAGCCCCCGACAGGGTGGGGATGGCTACACCTTC. Translated, it gives CASSPRQGGDGYTF. Together with reference TRBV7-3 and TRBJ1-2, the CDR3 gives the full variable domain: GAGVSQTPSNKVTEKGKYVELRCDPISGHTALYWYRQSLGQGPEFLIYFQGTGAADDSGLPNDRFFAVRPEGSVSTLKIQRTERGDSAVYLCASSPRQGGDGYTFGSGTRLTVV.

The J gene is TRBJ1-1, the V gene TRBV12-3 or TRBV12-4; D unclear. The CDR3 totals 13 residues. The germline V and J ends were trimmed by 3 bases and 1 base, with 6 bases remaining between them. DNA for the CDR3: TGTGCCAGCAGTTTGGTACCGAACACTGAAGCTTTCTTT. It is translated as CASSLVPNTEAFF.

The chain recombines TRBV7-2 with TRBJ2-3; D is undetermined. V lost 5 bases and J 5 bases, leaving 14 bases between the germline ends. This CDR3 comprises 14 residues. Per germline, CDR1 SGHTA and CDR2 FQGNSA. CDR3 region: CASSPVGWGDTQYF. CDR3 DNA: TGTGCCAGCAGCCCAGTTGGGTGGGGAGATACGCAGTATTTT.

The chain links TRBV7-2 to TRBJ2-7; D possibly uses TRBD1 or TRBD2 (5 bases each). CDR1 is SGHTA and CDR2 is FQGNSA in the germline V gene. The CDR3 sequence is 13 residues long. Trimming stripped 5 bases from V and 7 bases from J, with 15 bases between. As DNA, the CDR3 is TGTGCCAGCAGCGGGGCACTAGAGGGAGAGCAGTACTTC. It codes for CASSGALEGEQYF.

The chain combines TRBV7-3 with TRBJ2-1; D is unresolved. The CDR3 length is 15 residues. The germline V gene encodes CDR1 SGHTA and CDR2 FQGTGA. V dropped 6 bases and J dropped 0 bases, with 12 bases sitting between them. This CDR3 is CASSPAPSSYNEQFF. CDR3 in DNA: TGTGCCAGCAGTCCTGCCCCGAGCTCCTACAATGAGCAGTTCTTC.

The V call is TRBV5-4, the J call TRBJ2-5; tentative D call: TRBD1 (5 bases). There are 16 residues in the CDR3. Germline lookup yields CDR1 SGHNT and CDR2 YYREEE (reference sequence). Trimming left V 0 bases short and J 3 bases short, with 15 bases between. CDR3 nucleotide sequence: TGTGCCAGCAGCTTGGTGGGGCGGAGCAACAAAGAGACCCAGTACTTC. It yields the protein CASSLVGRSNKETQYF.